These 31 T cell receptor beta chains were sequenced from one sample in a study of blood T cell repertoires in COVID-19. Sequencing was performed with immunoSEQ multiplex PCR; in TCRdb, only in-frame clones are kept and a portion is missing. The sample holds roughly 100,000 clones, about nine tenths seen once. Sequenced input: peripheral blood. These receptors all come from a woman in her forties or fifties with COVID-19, enrolled during active disease.

This clone has a handful of counts. V and J are TRBV5-6 and TRBJ1-2; TRBD1 might be the D (6 bases). With 7 bases removed from V and 0 bases from J, the gap between germline ends came to 13 bases. The germline V gene encodes CDR1 SGHDT and CDR2 YYEEEE. The CDR3 covers 14 residues. CDR3 loop: CASGKGQANYGYTF. The CDR3 bases are TGTGCCAGCGGAAAGGGACAAGCTAACTATGGCTACACCTTC.

This clone showed up just once. V is TRBV7-2 and J is TRBJ2-7; perhaps TRBD2 as D (6 bases). The CDR3 totals 14 residues. Germline V gene data show CDR1 as SGHTA and CDR2 as FQGNSA. The V and J ends lost 5 bases and 2 bases respectively, with 13 bases between them. The CDR3 sequence is CASSLWGDAYEQYF. CDR3 in DNA: TGTGCCAGCAGCCTCTGGGGGGATGCCTACGAGCAGTACTTC.

The V and J genes are TRBV30 and TRBJ1-5; tentatively, D is TRBD1 (5 bases). The ends were cut back, 3 bases at V and 3 bases at J, with 15 bases in the middle. This CDR3 spans 15 amino acids. Germline V gives CDR1 GTSNPN, CDR2 SVGIG (reference sequence). CDR3 protein: CAWSPPGGNNQPQHF. Here the CDR3 DNA reads TGTGCCTGGAGCCCTCCGGGGGGGAACAATCAGCCCCAGCATTTT. The full variable domain, its missing parts supplied by reference TRBV30 and TRBJ1-5, is SQTIHQWPATLVQPVGSPLSLECTVEGTSNPNLYWYRQAAGRGLQLLFYSVGIGQISSEVPQNLSASRPQDRQFILSSKKLLLSDSGFYLCAWSPPGGNNQPQHFGDGTRLSIL.

V gene TRBV30 combines with J gene TRBJ2-5, with a tentative D call TRBD2 (6 bases). Germline V gives CDR1 GTSNPN, CDR2 SVGIG (reference sequence). This CDR3 has 12 residues. The V end was cut by 7 bases, the J end by 2 bases, with 11 bases between. The CDR3 loop reads CASDYEQETQYF. Here the CDR3 DNA reads TGTGCCTCGGACTATGAACAAGAGACCCAGTACTTC. Filled out from reference TRBV30 and TRBJ2-5, the complete variable domain reads SQTIHQWPATLVQPVGSPLSLECTVEGTSNPNLYWYRQAAGRGLQLLFYSVGIGQISSEVPQNLSASRPQDRQFILSSKKLLLSDSGFYLCASDYEQETQYFGPGTRLLVL.

This clone was observed once. The chain employs TRBV28 and TRBJ2-6; the match to TRBD1 covers 9 bases. The CDR3 covers 16 residues. Trimming cost V 4 bases and J 5 bases; bases outside gene matches: 6. CDR1 and CDR2 from the germline V gene are MDHEN and SYDVKM. Here the CDR3 DNA reads TGTGCCAGCAGTTCCGGGACAGGGTTTAGGGCCAACGTCCTGACTTTC. Its translation: CASSSGTGFRANVLTF.

V usage is TRBV28 and J usage is TRBJ2-6; the D is unclear. This CDR3 has 15 amino acids. V lost 8 bases and J 2 bases, leaving 13 bases between the germline ends. Germline V lookup: CDR1 MDHEN, CDR2 SYDVKM. This chain's CDR3 is CASAFDRTGANVLTF. As DNA, the CDR3 is TGTGCCAGCGCGTTTGATAGAACTGGGGCCAACGTCCTGACTTTC.

The gene calls are TRBV12-3 or TRBV12-4 and TRBJ2-5; unclear D gene. The ends were cut back, 3 bases at V and 1 base at J, with 6 bases in the middle. This CDR3 spans 13 amino acids. CDR3 bases: TGTGCCAGCAGTTTCCCAGGCCAAGAGACCCAGTACTTC. It is translated as CASSFPGQETQYF.

The rearrangement joins TRBV7-2 to TRBJ1-4; D perhaps matches TRBD1 (6 bases). Trimming removed 1 base at V and 6 bases at J, with 12 bases between. CDR1 SGHTA and CDR2 FQGNSA come from the germline V gene. The CDR3 consists of 15 residues. The CDR3 nucleotides read TGTGCCAGCAGCTTAGTTGGGACATTGGATGAAAAACTGTTTTTT. It translates to CASSLVGTLDEKLFF.

This clone was observed a single time. V is TRBV11-2 and J is TRBJ2-3, with D perhaps matching TRBD2 (5 bases). V was clipped by 5 bases and J by 2 bases, with 11 bases between them. This CDR3 spans 14 amino acids. From germline, CDR1 is SGHAT and CDR2 FQNNGV. CDR3 sequence (DNA): TGTGCCAGCAGCCCGGACTGGGTCACAGATACGCAGTATTTT. Its protein is CASSPDWVTDTQYF.

The chain has TRBV5-4 and TRBJ1-1; D is uncertain. Germline CDR1 is SGHNT and CDR2 is YYREEE (reference sequence). With 5 bases removed from V and 3 bases from J, the gap between germline ends came to 11 bases. CDR3 length: 13 amino acids. Written as DNA, the CDR3 is TGTGCCAGCAGGGCCCAGGAGGACACTGAAGCTTTCTTT. It translates to CASRAQEDTEAFF.

The genes are TRBV7-2 and TRBJ1-2; 7 positions agree with TRBD1. Germline V gene data show CDR1 as SGHTA and CDR2 as FQGNSA. The CDR3 is made up of 15 amino acids. V trimming: 1 base; J trimming: 2 bases; junction bases outside the gene matches: 4. The CDR3 sequence: CASSLEGGWNYGYTF. CDR3 bases: TGTGCCAGCAGCTTAGAAGGGGGCTGGAACTATGGCTACACCTTC.

The chain is built from TRBV25-1 and TRBJ1-1; D is perhaps TRBD1 (6 bases). This CDR3 comprises 14 residues. Germline assignment: CDR1 MGHDK and CDR2 SYGVNS. The V end was cut by 6 bases, the J end by 4 bases, with 15 bases between. The CDR3 sequence: CASREQGWSTEAFF. The DNA of the CDR3 is TGTGCCAGCAGGGAACAGGGTTGGAGCACTGAAGCTTTCTTT. Full variable domain (missing parts from reference TRBV25-1 and TRBJ1-1): EADIYQTPRYLVIGTGKKITLECSQTMGHDKMYWYQQDPGMELHLIHYSYGVNSTEKGDLSSESTVSRIRTEHFPLTLESARPSHTSQYLCASREQGWSTEAFFGQGTRLTVV.

This clone appeared once. The CDR3 region is CASSRDRVGSPLHF. In DNA form, the CDR3 reads TGTGCCAGCAGTCGCGACAGGGTAGGATCACCCCTCCACTTT. V usage is TRBV28 and J usage is TRBJ1-6, with 7 bases fitting TRBD1. From germline, CDR1 is MDHEN and CDR2 SYDVKM. The CDR3 loop spans 14 amino acids. Unmatched junction bases numbered 8, after V lost 5 bases and J lost 10 bases.

The V call is TRBV4-3, the J call TRBJ2-1; TRBD2 matches at 8 bases. Germline CDR1 is LGHNA and CDR2 is YSLEER. This CDR3 region has 17 residues. J was trimmed by 4 bases and V by 0 bases; bases with no gene match: 8. The CDR3 DNA reads TGCGCCAGCAGCCAAGAGGCGGGGGGCGCACCTTACAATGAGCAGTTCTTC. It is translated as CASSQEAGGAPYNEQFF.

The chain carries TRBV28 and TRBJ2-1; perhaps TRBD1 as D (5 bases). V shed 6 bases and J shed 7 bases, with 10 bases lying between them. The CDR3 length is 12 residues. Germline lookup yields CDR1 MDHEN and CDR2 SYDVKM. The CDR3 bases are TGTGCCAGCAGGTCGCAGGGAAATGAGCAGTTCTTC. This translates into CASRSQGNEQFF.

V gene TRBV6-5 combines with J gene TRBJ1-4; a weak D match, TRBD1 (6 bases). The germline V gene encodes CDR1 MNHEY and CDR2 SVGAGI. V was trimmed by 0 bases and J by 12 bases, leaving 17 bases between them. The length of the CDR3 is 15 residues. Here the CDR3 reads CASSYSMAQGWELFF. CDR3 DNA: TGTGCCAGCAGTTACTCGATGGCCCAGGGGTGGGAACTGTTTTTT.

With regard to this clone: This may arise from a read error, as a much more abundant clone is one base away. This chain links TRBV5-4 with TRBJ1-4; D may be TRBD1 (6 bases). V was pared by 3 bases and J by 0 bases, with 9 bases between. CDR1 is SGHNT, CDR2 YYREEE, per germline (reference sequence). CDR3 length: 15 residues. The CDR3 region is CASSSGQTTNEKLFF. The CDR3 DNA reads TGTGCCAGCAGCTCCGGACAGACAACTAATGAAAAACTGTTTTTT.

This chain connects TRBV28 to TRBJ1-5; 8 bases are shared with TRBD1. The CDR3 is made up of 17 amino acids. Trimming at V came to 4 bases and at J to 0 bases, leaving 8 bases not matched to a gene. CDR1 is MDHEN and CDR2 is SYDVKM in the germline V gene. CDR3 amino acids: CASSSGQGWNSNQPQHF. The DNA of the CDR3 is TGTGCCAGCAGTTCCGGACAGGGATGGAATAGCAATCAGCCCCAGCATTTT.

The CDR3 is CASSFGQSGDTQYF. DNA for the CDR3: TGTGCCAGCAGCTTTGGACAGTCAGGTGATACGCAGTATTTT. V gene TRBV11-2 combines with J gene TRBJ2-3, with D maybe TRBD1 (6 bases). Looked up from germline, CDR1 is SGHAT and CDR2 is FQNNGV. CDR3 size: 14 residues. V gave up 3 bases and J gave up 6 bases, with 13 bases separating them.

The rearrangement joins TRBV6-1 to TRBJ2-3, with 8 bases identical to TRBD2. The length of the CDR3 is 15 residues. The ends lost 3 bases at V and 6 bases at J; junction bases unmatched: 8. Germline loops: CDR1 MNHNS, CDR2 SASEGT. Here the CDR3 reads CASSENGGAVDTQYF. CDR3 sequence (DNA): TGTGCCAGCAGTGAGAACGGGGGGGCCGTGGATACGCAGTATTTT.

This chain connects TRBV19 to TRBJ2-1, with TRBD2 matching 9 bases. CDR3 length equals 22 residues. From germline, CDR1 is LNHDA and CDR2 SQIVND (reference sequence). Trimming took 4 bases from V and 1 from J; bases not matched to a gene: 23. CDR3 in amino acids: CASSTHGVGLAGGPGSYNEQFF. CDR3 DNA sequence: TGTGCCAGTAGTACACATGGGGTAGGACTCGCGGGGGGGCCGGGGTCCTACAATGAGCAGTTCTTC.

This chain connects TRBV11-2 to TRBJ2-7; tentative D call: TRBD2 (5 bases). This CDR3 is built from 15 residues. The V gene's germline CDR1 is SGHAT and CDR2 FQNNGV. Trimming stripped 5 bases from V and 3 bases from J, with 17 bases between. The CDR3 DNA follows: TGTGCCAGCAGCCCACCTGGAGGTATAGTCTACGAGCAGTACTTC. Protein product: CASSPPGGIVYEQYF.

The chain employs TRBV7-9 and TRBJ1-2; D is perhaps TRBD1 (6 bases). Deletions cut 4 bases from V and 3 bases from J, with 9 bases between. Germline CDR1 reads SEHNR; CDR2 reads FQNEAQ (reference sequence). The CDR3 has 13 amino acids. CDR3 DNA sequence: TGTGCCAGCAGCTCCGGACAGTACTATGGCTACACCTTC. Encoded protein: CASSSGQYYGYTF.

The chain is built from TRBV6-2 or TRBV6-3 and TRBJ2-5; tentative D call: TRBD2 (6 bases). CDR3 length: 14 amino acids. Trimming removed 5 bases at V and 1 base at J, with 11 bases between. Germline values: CDR1 MNHEY, CDR2 SVGEGT. CDR3 region: CASSRGATQETQYF. CDR3 coding DNA: TGTGCCAGCAGTCGCGGGGCTACCCAAGAGACCCAGTACTTC.

The sample holds one count of this clone. The V gene is TRBV5-6, the J gene TRBJ1-2; TRBD1 matches at 8 bases. Germline assignment: CDR1 SGHDT and CDR2 YYEEEE. V lost 3 bases and J lost 4; bases outside the gene matches: 8. The CDR3 is 15 residues long. DNA for the CDR3: TGTGCCAGCAGCTCAGACAGGGGAGGCGTCTATGGCTACACCTTC. Translation gives CASSSDRGGVYGYTF.

The chain uses TRBV3-1 (or the pseudogene TRBV3-2) and TRBJ1-3; TRBD1 aligns across 7 bases. Losses at the gene ends were 1 base for V and 6 bases for J; bases not matched to a gene: 9. Germline assignment: CDR1 LGHDT and CDR2 YNNKEL (reference sequence). The CDR3 is 16 amino acids. The CDR3 protein is CASSQAAGTVANTIYF. In DNA form, the CDR3 reads TGTGCCAGCAGCCAAGCTGCCGGGACAGTCGCAAACACCATATATTTT.

This chain links TRBV30 with TRBJ2-6; possible D gene TRBD2, 5 bases. The CDR3 contains 15 residues. V gave up 2 bases and J gave up 0 bases, with 8 bases separating them. In germline, CDR1 is GTSNPN, CDR2 SVGIG (reference sequence). The CDR3 coding sequence is TGTGCCTGGAGTTATGGACTCTCTGGGGCCAACGTCCTGACTTTC. It encodes CAWSYGLSGANVLTF.

The rearrangement joins TRBV5-1 to TRBJ2-2, with D possibly being TRBD2 (5 bases). Trimming cost V 0 bases and J 6 bases, with 12 bases left between them. The CDR3 is 15 residues long. Germline assignment: CDR1 SGHRS and CDR2 YFSETQ. DNA of the CDR3: TGCGCCAGCAGCTTGGTAACAGCGGACTCCGGGGAGCTGTTTTTT. Encoded protein: CASSLVTADSGELFF.

This chain uses TRBV18 with TRBJ2-2; D is unresolved. Germline CDR1 reads KGHSH; CDR2 reads LQKENI. This CDR3 spans 12 amino acids. The germline V and J ends were trimmed by 6 bases and 4 bases, with 6 bases remaining between them. The CDR3 reads CASSHSTGELFF. In DNA, the CDR3 is TGTGCCAGCTCCCACAGCACCGGGGAGCTGTTTTTT.

The gene calls are TRBV27 and TRBJ2-2, with TRBD1 identical over 7 bases. J gave up 2 bases and V 10 bases, and 7 bases lay outside the gene matches. The CDR3 is made up of 14 amino acids. CDR1 and CDR2 (germline): MNHEY, SMNVEV (reference sequence). CDR3 sequence (DNA): TGTGCCACAAGGGGGCAGGCCAACACCGGGGAGCTGTTTTTT. This codes for CATRGQANTGELFF.

This clone was counted only a few times. The chain joins TRBV24-1 to TRBJ1-6; D gene ambiguous. CDR1 is KGHDR and CDR2 is SFDVKD in the germline V gene. Deletions cut 0 bases from V and 0 bases from J, with 8 bases between. The CDR3 consists of 17 residues. The CDR3 nucleotides are TGTGCCACCAGTGATTTGGAGGAGAGCTCCTATAATTCACCCCTCCACTTT. Protein sequence: CATSDLEESSYNSPLHF.